Listed below are T cell receptor beta chains from one sample, sequenced in a study of T cells in Graves' hyperthyroidism and ophthalmopathy. TCRdb re-called the multiplex PCR reads with MiXCR, one entry per CDR3 protein. The sample consists of 92,000 or so distinct CDR3 sequences, around 50% of them appearing once. Sequencing was performed on blood. The source is a woman between 35 and 50 years old with Graves' hyperthyroidism. The CDR3 runs from the conserved cysteine through the conserved F or W. The D gene is left open where the match is weak. Clone size is not always given. Where it is, it says once, few, many or a class for expanded clones.

size | J | V | D | DNA | CDR3
many | TRBJ2-5 | TRBV4-1 | NA | TGCGCCAGCAGCCAAGAGGGGGCGTATGAGACCCAGTACTTC | CASSQEGAYETQYF
many | TRBJ2-7 | TRBV14 | NA | TGTGCCAGCAGCCAAGCGAATCTGCGGGCCTCCTCCTACGAGCAGTACTTC | CASSQANLRASSYEQYF
many | TRBJ1-4 | TRBV19 | NA | TGTGCCAGTAAAGGGGATAGGGAAAAACTGTTTTTT | CASKGDREKLFF
NA | TRBJ1-1 | TRBV29-1 | TRBD1 | TGCAGCTTGGCCAATGGACAGGCTTTTTTGGCCCTTCAAGCTTTCTTT | CSLANGQAFLALQAFF
medium-sized | TRBJ1-5 | TRBV24-1 | NA | TGTGCCACCAGTGACGGCAATCAGCCCCAGCATTTT | CATSDGNQPQHF
many | TRBJ2-2 | TRBV20-1 | NA | TGCAGTGCCTGGGGCAGCCGCACCGGGGAGCTGTTTTTT | CSAWGSRTGELFF
many | TRBJ1-2 | TRBV6-1 | NA | TGTGCCAGCAGTGTAGAAAGGTCGAACTATGGCTACACCTTC | CASSVERSNYGYTF
NA | TRBJ2-5 | TRBV29-1 | TRBD2 | TGCAGCGTTACAGCGGGAGGGAGGGAGACCCAGTACTTC | CSVTAGGRETQYF
many | TRBJ2-7 | TRBV19 | NA | TGTGCCAGTAGTATGAGTAGTCTCACCTACGAGCAGTACTTC | CASSMSSLTYEQYF
NA | TRBJ1-3 | TRBV6-6 | TRBD1 | TGTGCCAGCAGTCCACCCGGACAGGGGGCGACTGGCTTAAACACCATATATTTT | CASSPPGQGATGLNTIYF
many | TRBJ2-7 | TRBV7-2 | TRBD2 | TGTGCCAGCAGCTTAGAAGGCGGGAGCTCCTACGAGCAGTACTTC | CASSLEGGSSYEQYF
NA | TRBJ1-1 | TRBV7-8 | NA | TGTGCCAGCAGCTTAGCGGCCACTGAAGCTTTCTTT | CASSLAATEAFF
NA | TRBJ1-5 | TRBV10-2 | NA | TGCGCCAGCAGGGCTAACGGCAATCAGCCCCAGCATTTT | CASRANGNQPQHF
many | TRBJ2-7 | TRBV9 | TRBD1 | TGTGCCAGCAGCGTTGGGACAGGGGCAAAGTATGGCGAGCAGTACTTC | CASSVGTGAKYGEQYF
NA | TRBJ2-3 | TRBV11-2 | TRBD2 | TGTGCCAGCAGCTTTAGCAGCCTAGCGGGGACAGATACGCAGTATTTT | CASSFSSLAGTDTQYF
once | TRBJ1-6 | TRBV7-8 | NA | TGTGCCAGCAGCTTAGGGGCGGGGGGCCTCCACTTT | CASSLGAGGLHF
NA | TRBJ2-7 | TRBV9 | NA | TGTGCCAGCAGCCAACTCCTCGGGGGACGAGAGCAGTACTTC | CASSQLLGGREQYF
NA | TRBJ2-7 | TRBV7-2 | TRBD2 | TGTGCCAGCAGCTTCCGAGCGGGAGGGCCCCGGTACGAGCAGTACTTC | CASSFRAGGPRYEQYF
many | TRBJ1-6 | TRBV15 | TRBD1 | TGTGCCACCAGCAGAGATTTGGGGACAGGGTCTTCACCCCTCCACTTT | CATSRDLGTGSSPLHF
NA | TRBJ2-7 | TRBV29-1 | TRBD1 | TGCAGCGTCCCCGGGACAGGGACCTACGAGCAGTACTTC | CSVPGTGTYEQYF
NA | TRBJ2-7 | TRBV4-1 | NA | TGCGCCAGCAGCCAATACGGGAGTGAGGAAGAGCAGTACTTC | CASSQYGSEEEQYF
many | TRBJ1-2 | TRBV5-1 | NA | TGCGCCAGCAGCTTCGGGGGAACCTACACCTTC | CASSFGGTYTF
NA | TRBJ1-2 | TRBV2 | NA | TGTGCCAGCAGGAAGGACGGATACTATGGCTACACCTTC | CASRKDGYYGYTF
NA | TRBJ1-2 | TRBV10-3 | NA | TGTGCCATCAGTGCTGGGGGCTCAGCGAACTATGGCTACACCTTC | CAISAGGSANYGYTF
NA | TRBJ1-2 | TRBV2 | TRBD1 | TGTGCCAGCAGTGGGCAACTTGGGACAGGGGACTATGGCTACACCTTC | CASSGQLGTGDYGYTF
many | TRBJ1-1 | TRBV29-1 | NA | TGCAGCGGGGGAGAATTTGGCACTGAAGCTTTCTTT | CSGGEFGTEAFF
NA | TRBJ2-7 | TRBV2 | TRBD2 | TGTGCCACCAGACAGGGACTAGCGGGAAGGGGTTCCTACGAGCAGTACTTC | CATRQGLAGRGSYEQYF
few | TRBJ2-1 | TRBV29-1 | TRBD1 | TGCAGCGTGGCCGGGACAGGGTCTGAGCAGTTCTTC | CSVAGTGSEQFF
NA | TRBJ1-3 | TRBV20-1 | TRBD1 | TGCAGTGCTACGCCACAGGGGATCTTGAACACCATATATTTT | CSATPQGILNTIYF
NA | TRBJ2-3 | TRBV20-1 | NA | TGCAGTGCTAGGGCATTCGTGAGCACAGATACGCAGTGTTTT | CSARAFVSTDTQCF
NA | TRBJ1-2 | TRBV29-1 | TRBD1 | TGCAGCGTCGTGGGACAGGGGTATGGCTACACCTTC | CSVVGQGYGYTF
many | TRBJ1-5 | TRBV7-2 | NA | TGTGCCAGCAGCTCGAACATGGGGAGGGGTCAGCCCCAGCATTTT | CASSSNMGRGQPQHF
NA | TRBJ1-2 | TRBV2 | TRBD1 | TGTGCCAGCAGTACAGGGGGCGCCGTCTATGGCTACACCTTC | CASSTGGAVYGYTF